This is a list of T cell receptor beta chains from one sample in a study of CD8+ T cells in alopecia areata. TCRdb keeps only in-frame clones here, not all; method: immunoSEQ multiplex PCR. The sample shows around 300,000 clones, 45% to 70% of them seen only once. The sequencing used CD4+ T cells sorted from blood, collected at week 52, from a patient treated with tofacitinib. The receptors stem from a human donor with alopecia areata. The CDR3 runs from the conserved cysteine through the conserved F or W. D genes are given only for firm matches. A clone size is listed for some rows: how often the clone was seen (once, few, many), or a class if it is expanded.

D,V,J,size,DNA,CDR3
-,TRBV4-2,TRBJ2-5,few,TGTGCCAGCAGCCAAGTAGGGGACGGGACCCAGTACTTC,CASSQVGDGTQYF
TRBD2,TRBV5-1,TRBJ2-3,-,TGCGCCAGCAGCTTGCCGACTAGCGGGGCGTTTAGCACAGATACGCAGTATTTT,CASSLPTSGAFSTDTQYF
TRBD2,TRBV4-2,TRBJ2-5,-,TGTGCCAGCAGCCAAGGTGCCCGAACTAGCGGGGGGCAAGAGACCCAGTACTTC,CASSQGARTSGGQETQYF
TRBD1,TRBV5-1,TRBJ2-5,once,TGCGCCAGCAGCTTCGACAGGGAAGAGACCCAGTACTTC,CASSFDREETQYF
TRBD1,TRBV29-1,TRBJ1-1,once,TGCAGCGCAGCAGGGGGCGAGATTCCTGAAGCTTTCTTT,CSAAGGEIPEAFF
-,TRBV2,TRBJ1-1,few,TGTGCCAGCAGCGCGGGCGCGGGGTCCGAGGCTTTCTTT,CASSAGAGSEAFF
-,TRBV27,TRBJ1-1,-,TGTGCCAGCAGTTCACCCAGGGTGAACACTGAAGCTTTCTTT,CASSSPRVNTEAFF
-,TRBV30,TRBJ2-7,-,TGTGCCCAGGGGACGCAGCCCTACGAGCAGTACTTC,CAQGTQPYEQYF
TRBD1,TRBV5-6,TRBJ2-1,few,TGTGCCAGCAGCTACGGACAGGAGAGTGGAGTTGAGCAGTTCTTC,CASSYGQESGVEQFF
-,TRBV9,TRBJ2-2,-,TGTGCCAGCAGCGCTAATGTAGCCGGGGAGCTGTTTTTT,CASSANVAGELFF
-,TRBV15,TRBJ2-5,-,TGTGCCACAAGAACAGGACTATCAGAGACCCAGTACTTC,CATRTGLSETQYF
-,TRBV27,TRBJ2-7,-,TGTGCCAGCAGTTTGAAAACACCTTCTCTGGAGCAGTACTTC,CASSLKTPSLEQYF
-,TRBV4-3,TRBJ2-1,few,TGCGCCAGCAGCCAGCTTGTCGGAAGCTTCTACAATGAGCAGTTCTTC,CASSQLVGSFYNEQFF
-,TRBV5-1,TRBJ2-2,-,TGCGCCAGCAGCGTTTGGACACTCACCGGGGAGCTGTTTTTT,CASSVWTLTGELFF
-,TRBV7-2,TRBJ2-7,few,TGTGCCAGCAGCTTCGGTGCCCAATCGGCCGAGCAGTACTTC,CASSFGAQSAEQYF
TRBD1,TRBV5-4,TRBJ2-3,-,TGTGCCAGCAGCGTTGGGACAGGGGACACAGATACGCAGTATTTT,CASSVGTGDTDTQYF
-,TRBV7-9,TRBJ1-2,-,TGTGCCAGCAGCTTAGACCCTGGAGGGTATGGCTACACCTTC,CASSLDPGGYGYTF
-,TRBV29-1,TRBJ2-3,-,TGCAGCGTTGCCGCGGGGGCGTTTGCAGATACGCAGTATTTT,CSVAAGAFADTQYF
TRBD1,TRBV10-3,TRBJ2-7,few,TGTGCCATCAGACCGGGACAGGGGTCCCACGAGCAGTACTTC,CAIRPGQGSHEQYF
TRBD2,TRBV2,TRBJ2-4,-,TGTGCCAGCCTACTAGCGGGGTTGAACATTCAGTACTTC,CASLLAGLNIQYF
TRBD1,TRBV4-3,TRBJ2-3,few,TGCGCCAGCAGCGTCCGGGACAGGGCGACAGATACGCAGTATTTT,CASSVRDRATDTQYF
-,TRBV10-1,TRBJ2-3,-,TGCGCCAGTCAGGACAGCTTAAGCACAGATACGCAGTATTTT,CASQDSLSTDTQYF
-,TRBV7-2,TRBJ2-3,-,TGTGCCAACAGAAGACAGGTTAGCACAGATACGCAGTATTTT,CANRRQVSTDTQYF
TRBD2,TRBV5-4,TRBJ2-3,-,TGTGCCAGCAGCCGGGACTATCCAGATACGCAGTATTTT,CASSRDYPDTQYF
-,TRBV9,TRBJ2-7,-,TGTGCCAGCAGCGTAGACCCGACGCCTTTGCACGAGCAGTACTTC,CASSVDPTPLHEQYF
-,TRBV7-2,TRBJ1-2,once,TGTGCCAGCAGCTTAGTAGGCGGGGAGGGCTACACCTTC,CASSLVGGEGYTF
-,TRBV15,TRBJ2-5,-,TGTGCCACCAGCTTTAGGCAAGAGACCCAGTACTTC,CATSFRQETQYF